These T cell receptor beta chains were read from a single sample in a study of blood T cell repertoires in COVID-19. Produced via immunoSEQ multiplex PCR; TCRdb's table is partial and in-frame only. The sample has 350,000 or so clones; 88% are singletons. Input material: PBMCs or T cells enriched from blood (not recorded which). The receptors were sampled from a woman aged 25 to 39 who had been exposed to COVID-19. Both conserved end residues are trimmed from each CDR3.

j_call	cdr3_length	v_call	cdr3_aa
TRBJ2-7	12	TRBV6-5	ASSLAGGASEQY
TRBJ1-5	13	TRBV27	ASSLSEGRGQPQH
TRBJ1-1	13	TRBV6-5	AIPLLRGLNTEAF
TRBJ2-1	17	TRBV28	ASRGLGTSGRRAYNEQF
TRBJ2-1	15	TRBV18	ASSLGEGGNTYNEQF
TRBJ2-7	14	TRBV10-3	AISDWLSGRVYEQY
TRBJ1-2	13	TRBV6-5	ASIIETFSPYGYT
TRBJ2-5	13	TRBV5-1	ASSTGLAGGETQY
TRBJ2-7	12	TRBV19	ASSIQGNAYEQY
TRBJ1-2	15	TRBV30	AWRRGKTGLTNYGYT
TRBJ1-6	13	TRBV27	ASSSTPGDNSPLH
TRBJ1-4	13	TRBV6-5	ASSSHAVTNEKLF
TRBJ2-2	11	TRBV3-1/TRBV3-2	ASSQGRTGELF
TRBJ2-1	15	TRBV11-2	ASSLDGSGSGGREQF
TRBJ2-1	13	TRBV28	ASPPGQGKHNEQF
TRBJ1-2	12	TRBV24-1	ATSDPGRGYGYT
TRBJ1-1	12	TRBV7-2	ASSLTGDRAEAF
TRBJ1-1	13	TRBV11-1	ASSPRTRAGTEAF
TRBJ1-5	17	TRBV15	ATSRDVFQGSRGPGPQH
TRBJ1-2	13	TRBV5-1	ASSSWTGVDYGYT
TRBJ2-5	13	TRBV19	ASSLSGTGGETQY
TRBJ1-3	11	TRBV15	ATSVGAGNTIY
TRBJ2-1	15	TRBV5-4	ASSSQGAGTAYNEQF
TRBJ2-2	11	TRBV12-3/TRBV12-4	ASSPRVPGELF
TRBJ1-4	11	TRBV9	ASSVGTVEKLF
TRBJ2-7	15	TRBV18	ASSLHSTGTGFYEQY
TRBJ2-3	11	TRBV28	ASSSAGTDTQY
TRBJ1-1	11	TRBV12-3/TRBV12-4	ASSPHMNTEAF
TRBJ2-5	13	TRBV18	ASSPRGDLQGSQY
TRBJ2-2	12	TRBV15	ATGDRRHTGELF
TRBJ2-1	17	TRBV9	ASSNLRVWAEGSYNEQF
TRBJ2-5	11	TRBV19	ASNDRDLETQY
TRBJ1-5	14	TRBV12-5	ASGPRGLGFNQPQH
TRBJ2-4	13	TRBV25-1	ASSEWARDKNIQY
TRBJ1-2	15	TRBV21-1	ASSKAKQTGGGYGYT
TRBJ1-6	13	TRBV18	ASSPRPGADSPLH
TRBJ1-1	12	TRBV28	ASSAGQGRTEAF
TRBJ2-7	12	TRBV6-5	ASRPRTGHYEQY
TRBJ2-1	15	TRBV9	ASSVGVAGLSYNEQF
TRBJ1-2	12	TRBV9	ASSVGGQGYGYT
TRBJ2-2	11	TRBV19	ASSSLGGGELF
TRBJ1-5	13	TRBV29-1	SVAGQGGGNQPQH
TRBJ1-2	8	TRBV29-1	SVEGRGRV
TRBJ2-1	11	TRBV19	ASGTSSYNEQF
TRBJ2-3	13	TRBV30	AWSPAERGTDTQY
TRBJ2-7	12	TRBV11-2	ASSLVPGPGEQY
TRBJ2-7	11	TRBV27	ASSLQGSYEQY
TRBJ2-2	11	TRBV6-5	ASSWGGNGELF
TRBJ2-7	13	TRBV19	ASTPGTASNYEQY